The sequence of this T cell receptor (beta chain) was determined in a study of T cell repertoires in cytomegalovirus infection. About the study: Well-studied HLA-B-restricted CMV epitopes were used in the study alongside recently identified HLA-C-restricted ones. Study observations and caveats: Based on cumulative public TCR beta family frequency, carriers of CMV plus the relevant HLA were identified. Dominating the ex vivo response were TCR beta clonotypes that were CMV-specific and HLA-C-restricted.

Trimming left V 7 bases short and J 1 base short, with 11 bases between. The CDR3 is made up of 14 amino acids. This clonotype has just a few counts. Its antigen is unknown. TCRdb reprocessed the reads via MiXCR and lists one record per CDR3 protein. The top ten clones hold roughly 14% of a sample with around 360,000 distinct CDR3 sequences, about a third of them seen once. The sample was cultured PBMCs, taken from culture after CMV antigen stimulation. J is TRBJ1-3 and V is TRBV12-3 or TRBV12-4; D not resolved. This TCR was recovered from a human donor in good health (CMV status not recorded). Some clones in this sample may be carry-over from other donors' samples. The CDR3 loop is CASNLMGSGNTIYF. The CDR3 DNA sequence: TGTGCCAGCAACCTGATGGGGTCTGGAAACACCATATATTTT.